These 14 T cell receptor beta chains share one sample of origin, sequenced in a study of blood T cells in healthy people across ages. With a J-beta primer mix and a sample-barcoded 5' primer, a second PCR ran about 7 to 12 cycles. TCRdb re-analysed the 5' RACE reads in MiXCR, keeping a single row per CDR3 protein. The data contain 710,000 or so distinct CDR3 sequences, less than 40% of them singletons. The source material was blood. Receptors were obtained from a woman over 75 in good health.

V and J are TRBV30 and TRBJ2-7; D is undetermined. The CDR3 has 12 amino acids. V dropped 0 bases and J dropped 3 bases, with 6 bases sitting between them. Germline V gene data show CDR1 as GTSNPN and CDR2 as SVGIG (reference sequence). In DNA, the CDR3 is TGTGCCTGGAGTGTGGCGGACTACGAGCAGTACTTC. Its protein product is CAWSVADYEQYF.

About this clonotype itself: This may come from a read error, since a much larger clone is one base off. This rearrangement joins TRBV25-1 to TRBJ1-2; 7 bases align to TRBD1. Germline assignment: CDR1 MGHDK and CDR2 SYGVNS. CDR3 length: 18 residues. CDR3 sequence: CSSSEFGGGAMDPYGYTF. In nucleotides, the CDR3 is TGTTCCAGCAGTGAATTTGGAGGGGGCGCCATGGATCCCTATGGCTACACCTTC.

This clonotype was seen at least ten times. The V and J genes are TRBV5-1 and TRBJ1-2, with a weak D call TRBD1 (6 bases). The CDR3 consists of 14 residues. The V gene lost 3 bases and the J gene lost 0 bases, with 9 bases spanning the gap. Germline lookup yields CDR1 SGHRS and CDR2 YFSETQ. Here the CDR3 DNA reads TGCGCCAGCAGCTCAGCAGGGGCTAACTATGGCTACACCTTC. Protein: CASSSAGANYGYTF. Filled out from reference TRBV5-1 and TRBJ1-2, the complete variable domain reads KAGVTQTPRYLIKTRGQQVTLSCSPISGHRSVSWYQQTPGQGLQFLFEYFSETQRNKGNFPGRFSGRQFSNSRSEMNVSTLELGDSALYLCASSSAGANYGYTFGSGTRLTVV.

The chain links TRBV6-5 to TRBJ1-1; tentative D call: TRBD1 (5 bases). Germline CDR1 MNHEY, CDR2 SVGAGI. This CDR3 is 16 amino acids long. Between the trimmed V and J ends, which lost 1 base and 3 bases, there was a span of 15 bases. CDR3: CASSYFSQGIDTEAFF. In DNA, the CDR3 is TGTGCCAGCAGTTACTTTTCCCAGGGTATAGACACTGAAGCTTTCTTT.

This clonotype was seen repeatedly, ten times or more. This chain uses TRBV29-1 with TRBJ2-5; TRBD2 matches at 10 bases. Per germline, CDR1 SQVTM and CDR2 ANQGSEA. V dropped 4 bases and J dropped 2; count of bases not matched to a gene: 4. CDR3 length: 14 amino acids. CDR3 DNA: TGCAGCGTTGTAGCGGGGGGCTCTCAAGAGACCCAGTACTTC. Its translation is CSVVAGGSQETQYF. Full variable domain (remainder filled in from reference TRBV29-1 and TRBJ2-5): SAVISQKPSRDICQRGTSLTIQCQVDSQVTMMFWYRQQPGQSLTLIATANQGSEATYESGFVIDKFPISRPNLTFSTLTVSNMSPEDSSIYLCSVVAGGSQETQYFGPGTRLLVL.

V and J are TRBV12-3 or TRBV12-4 and TRBJ1-5; TRBD1 might be the D (5 bases). The CDR3 has 14 amino acids. Deletions cut 7 bases from V and 1 base from J, with 11 bases between. The CDR3 sequence is CASTRDLSNQPQHF. CDR3 DNA sequence: TGTGCCAGCACCCGGGACCTAAGCAATCAGCCCCAGCATTTT.

This clonotype was detected ten times or more. The J gene is TRBJ2-3, the V gene TRBV20-1; no clear D. Germline loops: CDR1 DFQATT, CDR2 SNEGSKA (reference sequence). This CDR3 has 11 amino acids. V dropped 6 bases and J dropped 2 bases, with 6 bases sitting between them. CDR3 sequence reads: CSAVNTDTQYF. The CDR3, as DNA: TGCAGTGCAGTTAACACAGATACGCAGTATTTT.

This clonotype was picked up many times. The gene calls are TRBV28 and TRBJ1-2, with D unclear. Trimming took 9 bases from V and 0 from J, leaving 5 bases between them. CDR1 is MDHEN and CDR2 is SYDVKM in the germline V gene. The CDR3 is 11 amino acids. CDR3 nucleotides: TGTGCCAGTGGAGCTAACTATGGCTACACCTTC. As protein: CASGANYGYTF.

The genes are TRBV30 and TRBJ2-7; 9 positions match TRBD1. The end of the DNA aligns better with TRBJ2-4, so the J call may be wrong. This CDR3 is 15 amino acids long. In germline, CDR1 is GTSNPN, CDR2 SVGIG (reference sequence). CDR3 DNA sequence: TGTGCCTGGCGCAGAGAGGGACAGGGCGTCAACATTCAGTACTTC. Translation gives CAWRREGQGVNIQYF.

CDR3 loop: CASNGGGAVRNYGYTF. The CDR3 DNA is TGTGCCAGCAACGGGGGCGGGGCAGTTAGAAACTATGGCTACACCTTC. The chain recombines TRBV6-1 with TRBJ1-2; D is perhaps TRBD1 (6 bases). Between the trimmed V and J ends, which lost 7 bases and 2 bases, there was a span of 20 bases. The V gene's germline CDR1 is MNHNS and CDR2 SASEGT. The CDR3 consists of 16 residues.

This clonotype was counted a few times. This could be a read error, since a much larger clone is one nucleotide away. The CDR3 reads CASSWGDSRNEQFF. CDR3 in DNA: TGCGCCAGCAGCTGGGGGGACAGTAGGAATGAGCAGTTCTTC. The chain carries TRBV5-1 and TRBJ2-1; TRBD1 is a possible D gene (7 bases). Trimming removed 3 bases from V and 7 bases from J, with 14 bases in between. The length of the CDR3 is 14 residues. Germline V gives CDR1 SGHRS, CDR2 YFSETQ.

A remark on this clonotype: A much larger clone is a single base away; this may be a read error. V is TRBV24-1 and J is TRBJ2-5; 8 nucleotides line up with TRBD2. Germline loops: CDR1 KGHDR, CDR2 SFDVKD. After removal of 7 bases from V and 13 bases from J, the junction contained 19 bases not matched to a gene. The CDR3 is made up of 15 amino acids. CDR3 nucleotides: TGTGCCACCAGCGGATCTCGGGGTACCGGGGGGGAGCTGTACTTC. Translated, it gives CATSGSRGTGGELYF.

Concerning this clonotype itself: At one of its ends the junction is not consistent with the germline gene, which may arise from a read error. The chain carries TRBV12-3 or TRBV12-4 and TRBJ2-1; D is possibly TRBD1 (6 bases). The CDR3 covers 11 residues. This CDR3 reads CASRLGGEQFF. CDR3 DNA sequence: TGTGCCAGCAGGTTAGGGGGTGAGCAGTTCTTC.

Turning to this clonotype: A much larger clone lies a single base off, so this may be a read error. The rearrangement uses TRBV11-3 and TRBJ2-5; D is perhaps TRBD1 (6 bases). Germline lookup yields CDR1 SGHNT and CDR2 YENEEA. This CDR3 has 13 amino acids. V lost 5 bases and J lost 11, with 18 bases in between. The CDR3 loop is CASSPNQGIEQYF. CDR3 in DNA: TGTGCCAGCAGCCCGAATCAGGGGATTGAGCAGTACTTC. Using reference TRBV11-3 and TRBJ2-5 for the parts outside the CDR3, the full variable domain is EAGVVQSPRYKIIEKKQPVAFWCNPISGHNTLYWYLQNLGQGPELLIRYENEEAVDDSQLPKDRFSAERLKGVDSTLKIQPAELGDSAVYLCASSPNQGIEQYFGPGTRLLVL.